One TCR beta chain is described in this entry. This record comes from a study of blood T cell repertoires in COVID-19. Produced via immunoSEQ multiplex PCR; TCRdb's table is partial and in-frame only. This table holds approximately 240,000 clones, around 82% found once. The TCR sequence derives from a woman in her twenties or thirties who had recovered from COVID-19. The sample taken for sequencing was peripheral blood.

This CDR3 is CASSSYGSSYEQYF. The DNA of the CDR3 is TGTGCCAGCAGTTCTTATGGGAGCTCCTACGAGCAGTACTTC. The chain joins TRBV6-6 to TRBJ2-7; D is perhaps TRBD2 (5 bases). This CDR3 region has 14 residues. Germline V lookup: CDR1 MNHNY, CDR2 SVGAGI (reference sequence). V shed 4 bases and J shed 0 bases, with 10 bases lying between them.